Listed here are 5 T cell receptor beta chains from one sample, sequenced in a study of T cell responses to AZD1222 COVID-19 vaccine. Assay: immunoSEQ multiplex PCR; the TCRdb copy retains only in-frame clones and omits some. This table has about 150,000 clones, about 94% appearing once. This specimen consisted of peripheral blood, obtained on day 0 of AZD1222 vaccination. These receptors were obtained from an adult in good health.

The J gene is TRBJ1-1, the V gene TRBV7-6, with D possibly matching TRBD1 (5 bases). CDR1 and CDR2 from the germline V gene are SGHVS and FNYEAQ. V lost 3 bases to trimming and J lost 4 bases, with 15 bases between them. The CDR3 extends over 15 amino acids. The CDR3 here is CASSLIGAEGTEAFF. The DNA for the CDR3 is TGTGCCAGCAGCTTGATAGGGGCAGAGGGCACTGAAGCTTTCTTT.

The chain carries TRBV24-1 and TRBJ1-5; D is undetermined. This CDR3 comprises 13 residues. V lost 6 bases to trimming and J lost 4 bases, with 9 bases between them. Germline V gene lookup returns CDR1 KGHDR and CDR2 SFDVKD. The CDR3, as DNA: TGTGCCACCAGTTCCGGGGATAATCAGCCCCAGCATTTT. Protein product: CATSSGDNQPQHF.

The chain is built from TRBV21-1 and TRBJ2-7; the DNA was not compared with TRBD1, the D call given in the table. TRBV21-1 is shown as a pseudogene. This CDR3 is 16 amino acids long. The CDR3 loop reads CASSKALEQGCGEQYF. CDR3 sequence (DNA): TGTGCCAGCAGCAAAGCGCTTGAACAGGGGTGCGGCGAGCAGTACTTC.

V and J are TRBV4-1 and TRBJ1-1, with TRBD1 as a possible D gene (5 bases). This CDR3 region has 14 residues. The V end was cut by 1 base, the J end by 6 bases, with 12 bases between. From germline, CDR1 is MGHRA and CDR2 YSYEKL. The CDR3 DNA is TGCGCCAGCAGCCAAGTAAGTAGGGGATCTGAAGCTTTCTTT. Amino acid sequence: CASSQVSRGSEAFF.

This CDR3 reads CASSPVGATNEKLFF. Here the CDR3 DNA reads TGTGCCAGCTCACCAGTAGGGGCAACTAATGAAAAACTGTTTTTT. The chain recombines TRBV18 with TRBJ1-4; TRBD1 is a possible D gene (5 bases). The CDR3 covers 15 residues. The germline CDR1 and CDR2 sequences are KGHSH and LQKENI. V was shortened by 2 bases and J by 0 bases, with 7 bases between the two germline ends.